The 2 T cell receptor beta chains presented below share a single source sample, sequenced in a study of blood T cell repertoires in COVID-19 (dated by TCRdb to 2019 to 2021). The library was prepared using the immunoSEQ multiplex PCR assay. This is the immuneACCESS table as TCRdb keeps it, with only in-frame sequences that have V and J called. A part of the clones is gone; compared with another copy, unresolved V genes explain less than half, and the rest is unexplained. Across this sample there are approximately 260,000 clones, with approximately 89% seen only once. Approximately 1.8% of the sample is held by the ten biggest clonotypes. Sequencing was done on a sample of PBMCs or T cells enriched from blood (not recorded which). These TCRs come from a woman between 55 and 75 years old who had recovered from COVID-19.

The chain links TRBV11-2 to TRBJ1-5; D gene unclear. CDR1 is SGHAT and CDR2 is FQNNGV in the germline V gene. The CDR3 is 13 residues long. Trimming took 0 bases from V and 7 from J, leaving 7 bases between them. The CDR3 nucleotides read TGTGCCAGCAGCTTAGATTTGCGCCAGCCCCAGCATTTT. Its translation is CASSLDLRQPQHF.

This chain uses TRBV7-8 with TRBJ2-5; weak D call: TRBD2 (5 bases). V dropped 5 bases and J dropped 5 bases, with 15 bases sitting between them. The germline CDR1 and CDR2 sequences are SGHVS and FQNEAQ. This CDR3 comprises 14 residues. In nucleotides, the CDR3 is TGTGCCAGCAGCGAGAGCGGAGTAGGGGAGACCCAGTACTTC. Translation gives CASSESGVGETQYF. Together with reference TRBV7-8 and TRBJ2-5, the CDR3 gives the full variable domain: GAGVSQSPRYKVAKRGQDVALRCDPISGHVSLFWYQQALGQGPEFLTYFQNEAQLDKSGLPSDRFFAERPEGSVSTLKIQRTQQEDSAVYLCASSESGVGETQYFGPGTRLLVL.